The 4 T cell receptor beta chains below all came from one sample that was sequenced in a study of technical replicates of blood from several donors (dated 2017 in TCRdb). The library relied on the immunoSEQ multiplex PCR assay. In TCRdb, the immuneACCESS table is reduced to in-frame sequences with V and J assigned. These tables do not hold every clone; where another copy was compared, an unresolved V gene accounts for under half, and the others remain unexplained. Across this sample there are fewer than 100,000 clones, with approximately 90% seen only once. The top ten constitute roughly 0.25% of the sample. The sample taken for sequencing was T cells isolated from PBMCs. These receptors were taken from a human donor in good health.

V gene TRBV9 combines with J gene TRBJ1-2; 8 nucleotides align to TRBD1. CDR1 and CDR2 from the germline V gene are SGDLS and YYNGEE. With 3 bases clipped from V and 4 bases from J, the junction kept 14 bases outside the gene matches. The CDR3 covers 17 residues. CDR3: CASSGLLDRESGYGYTF. The DNA of the CDR3 is TGTGCCAGCAGCGGTCTACTGGACAGGGAATCGGGCTATGGCTACACCTTC.

This chain joins TRBV7-9 and TRBJ2-1, with unresolved D. The CDR3 sequence is 11 residues long. Germline V gene sequence: CDR1 SEHNR, CDR2 FQNEAQ (reference sequence). The V end lost 2 bases, the J end lost 10 bases, and 6 bases lay between the germline ends. The CDR3 nucleotides read TGTGCCAGCAGCTTACTCAGGGAGCAGTTCTTC. This encodes CASSLLREQFF.

The J gene is TRBJ2-1, the V gene TRBV4-1; D is unclear. The CDR3 is 15 amino acids. Germline CDR1 and CDR2: MGHRA and YSYEKL. Between the trimmed V and J ends, which lost 4 bases and 7 bases, there was a span of 17 bases. This chain's CDR3 is CASSLLHSVGNEQFF. The DNA of the CDR3 is TGCGCCAGCAGCCTGCTCCACTCCGTCGGGAATGAGCAGTTCTTC.

The V call is TRBV2, the J call TRBJ2-3, with D possibly TRBD2 on 6 matching bases. Per the germline V gene, CDR1 is SNHLY and CDR2 is FYNNEI. The CDR3 runs to 14 residues. V lost 6 bases and J lost 2, with 12 bases in between. The CDR3 DNA is TGTGCCAGCAGACCAGCGGGCTTCACAGATACGCAGTATTTT. Translation: CASRPAGFTDTQYF.